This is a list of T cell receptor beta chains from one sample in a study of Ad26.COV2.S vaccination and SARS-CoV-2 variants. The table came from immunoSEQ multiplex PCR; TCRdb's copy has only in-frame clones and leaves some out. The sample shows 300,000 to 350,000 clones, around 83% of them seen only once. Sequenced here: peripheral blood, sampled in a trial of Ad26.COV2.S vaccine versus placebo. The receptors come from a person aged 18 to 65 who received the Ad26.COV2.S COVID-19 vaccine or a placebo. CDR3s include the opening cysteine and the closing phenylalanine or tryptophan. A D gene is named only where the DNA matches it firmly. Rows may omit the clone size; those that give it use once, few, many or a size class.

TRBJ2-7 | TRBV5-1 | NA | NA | TGCGCCAGCAGCTTGTCAGGTCAGGTTACCTACGAGCAGTACTTC | CASSLSGQVTYEQYF
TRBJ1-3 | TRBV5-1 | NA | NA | TGCGCCAGCAGCTTGGCTGGGGGCCCCTCTGGAAACACCATATATTTT | CASSLAGGPSGNTIYF
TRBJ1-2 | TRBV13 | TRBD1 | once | TGTGCCAGCAGCTTCCGGGGCCAGGGGGACTATGGCTACACCTTC | CASSFRGQGDYGYTF
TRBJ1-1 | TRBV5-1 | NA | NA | TGCGCCAGCCGGCAGAACACTGAAGCTTTCTTT | CASRQNTEAFF
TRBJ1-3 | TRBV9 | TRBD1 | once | TGTGCCAGCAGCGTAGACCAGAAAAGGACAGGGGCCTCTGGAAACACCATATATTTT | CASSVDQKRTGASGNTIYF
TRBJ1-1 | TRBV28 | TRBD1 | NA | TGTGCCAGCAGTACCAGACAGGGCCGGGCTTTCTTT | CASSTRQGRAFF
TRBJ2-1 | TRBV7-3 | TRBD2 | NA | TGTGCCAGCAGCTCCCCCGCTAGCGGGAATGAGCAGTTCTTC | CASSSPASGNEQFF
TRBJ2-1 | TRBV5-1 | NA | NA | TGCGCCAGCAGCTTATATCTTAGCAATGAGCAGTTCTTC | CASSLYLSNEQFF
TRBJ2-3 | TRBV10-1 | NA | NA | TGCGCCGCCGGTCCCGGGGGATGGGGAGATACGCAGTATTTT | CAAGPGGWGDTQYF
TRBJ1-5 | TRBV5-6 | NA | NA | TGTGCCAGCAGCCCGGGGGCAGGATCTAGCAATCAGCCCCAGCATTTT | CASSPGAGSSNQPQHF
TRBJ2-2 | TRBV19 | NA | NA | TGTGCCGCGAGAGGAGGCCCGACGAACACCGGGGAGCTGTTTTTT | CAARGGPTNTGELFF
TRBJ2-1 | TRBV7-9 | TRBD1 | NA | TGTGCCAGCAGCAACTGGCCGGGACAGGGAATATACAATGAGCAGTTCTTC | CASSNWPGQGIYNEQFF
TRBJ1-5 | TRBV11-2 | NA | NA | TGTGCCAGCAGCTTGATAGGGGCGCTTCAGCCCCAGCATTTT | CASSLIGALQPQHF
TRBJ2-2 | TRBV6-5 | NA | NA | TGTGCCAGCAGTTACTGGGGGCCCTTAACCGGGGAGCTGTTTTTT | CASSYWGPLTGELFF
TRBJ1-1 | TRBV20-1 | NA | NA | TGCAGTGCTTCCGGGAACACTGAAGCTTTCTTT | CSASGNTEAFF
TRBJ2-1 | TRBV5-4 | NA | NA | TGTGCCAGCAGCTTCGGGGGACACAGCTCCTACAATGAGCAGTTCTTC | CASSFGGHSSYNEQFF
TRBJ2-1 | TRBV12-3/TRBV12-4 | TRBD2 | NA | TGTGCCAGCAGTTTATTCGGGGGGAATGAGCAGTTCTTC | CASSLFGGNEQFF
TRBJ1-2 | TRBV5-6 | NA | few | TGTGCCAGCAGCACCGCCCTGGGGCGCGCGGGGTATGGCTACACCTTC | CASSTALGRAGYGYTF
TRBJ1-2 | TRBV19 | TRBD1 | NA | TGTGCCAGTAGTGAACGGACAGGGGGTGGCTATGGCTACACCTTC | CASSERTGGGYGYTF